Each of the 27 T cell receptor beta chains below was sequenced from the same sample in a study of cytomegalovirus exposure and HLA in healthy donors. With 60 Vbeta and 13 Jbeta primers, the PCR was carried out. Only in-frame clones appear in the TCRdb table, and some are missing; sequencing was by immunoSEQ multiplex PCR. Of 150,000 to 200,000 clones in the sample, 80% are singletons; the top ten hold over 13%. Sequences were obtained from PBMCs. These receptors were obtained from a woman aged 40 to 55 in good health and CMV-seronegative.

Of note for this clone: The same CDR3 is also encoded by other DNA sequences in this sample. The chain links TRBV28 to TRBJ1-1; D is possibly TRBD1 (5 bases). Between the trimmed V and J ends, which lost 2 bases and 4 bases, there was a span of 11 bases. This CDR3 has 14 residues. Germline loops: CDR1 MDHEN, CDR2 SYDVKM. The CDR3 here is CASSLGQGGTEAFF. CDR3 DNA: TGTGCCAGCAGTTTAGGGCAGGGAGGCACTGAAGCTTTCTTT. Full variable domain (remainder filled in from reference TRBV28 and TRBJ1-1): DVKVTQSSRYLVKRTGEKVFLECVQDMDHENMFWYRQDPGLGLRLIYFSYDVKMKEKGDIPEGYSVSREKKERFSLILESASTNQTSMYLCASSLGQGGTEAFFGQGTRLTVV.

For the CDR3, the DNA is TGTGCCAGCAGCGGGGGGACAGCAGGCGAGACCCAGTACTTC. This encodes CASSGGTAGETQYF. The chain couples TRBV7-9 to TRBJ2-5; maybe TRBD1 (7 bases). This CDR3 contains 14 residues. V lost 5 bases and J 5 bases, leaving 15 bases between the germline ends. Germline CDR1 reads SEHNR; CDR2 reads FQNEAQ (reference sequence).

Here the CDR3 reads CASSPRTGSGNTIYF. CDR3 nucleotides: TGCGCCAGCAGCCCACGGACAGGGTCCGGAAACACCATATATTTT. V gene TRBV4-3 combines with J gene TRBJ1-3, with TRBD1 identical over 8 bases. V was pared by 4 bases and J by 4 bases, with 6 bases of the junction left unmatched. This CDR3 contains 15 residues. Germline values: CDR1 LGHNA, CDR2 YSLEER.

The chain combines TRBV7-9 with TRBJ2-3; 12 positions agree with TRBD2. Germline V gene data show CDR1 as SEHNR and CDR2 as FQNEAQ (reference sequence). The CDR3 consists of 15 residues. The V and J ends lost 5 bases and 4 bases, in that order; junction bases with no gene match: 4. The CDR3 nucleotides read TGTGCCAGCAGCGCGCTAGCGGGAGGGCCAGATACGCAGTATTTT. Amino acid sequence: CASSALAGGPDTQYF.

The V call is TRBV15, the J call TRBJ1-5; 8 bases are a match to TRBD1. V lost 2 bases and J lost 4; bases outside the gene matches: 1. Germline V gene data show CDR1 as LNHNV and CDR2 as YYDKDF (reference sequence). The CDR3 covers 14 residues. CDR3 protein: CATSRRQGNQPQHF. The CDR3, as DNA: TGTGCCACCAGCAGAAGACAGGGGAATCAGCCCCAGCATTTT.

The chain couples TRBV4-3 to TRBJ2-5; 7 nucleotides line up with TRBD1. This CDR3 comprises 14 residues. The trim removed 3 bases at V and 4 bases at J, leaving 5 bases unmatched. Germline CDR1 and CDR2: LGHNA and YSLEER. CDR3 nucleotides: TGCGCCAGCAGCCAGAGGACAGGCGGAGAGACCCAGTACTTC. Protein product: CASSQRTGGETQYF.

The CDR3 reads CASSRDTSYEQYF. In nucleotides, the CDR3 is TGTGCCAGCTCACGGGACACCTCCTACGAGCAGTACTTC. The genes are TRBV18 and TRBJ2-5, with a possible D match to TRBD1 (6 bases). The J call is uncertain, as TRBJ2-7 better fits the DNA end. The CDR3 consists of 13 residues. Germline V lookup: CDR1 KGHSH, CDR2 LQKENI.

The chain combines TRBV9 with TRBJ2-7; 12 positions match TRBD2. Trimming at V came to 2 bases and at J to 4 bases, leaving 4 bases not matched to a gene. The CDR3 sequence is 15 residues long. Germline lookup yields CDR1 SGDLS and CDR2 YYNGEE. The CDR3 sequence is CASSVQGTSGYEQYF. CDR3 nucleotides: TGTGCCAGCAGCGTTCAAGGGACTAGCGGGTACGAGCAGTACTTC.

The CDR3, as DNA: TGCGCCAGCAGCCCCTCGGGACAGGGGAGCGGAGAGACCCAGTACTTC. The encoded protein is CASSPSGQGSGETQYF. This chain connects TRBV5-1 to TRBJ2-5, with TRBD1 identical over 10 bases. Germline-derived CDR1 and CDR2 are SGHRS and YFSETQ. Trimming took 4 bases from V and 4 from J; bases not matched to a gene: 10. The CDR3 loop spans 16 amino acids.

The V call is TRBV28, the J call TRBJ2-2; TRBD2 aligns across 11 bases. With 8 bases clipped from V and 4 bases from J, the junction kept 6 bases outside the gene matches. Germline V gene lookup returns CDR1 MDHEN and CDR2 SYDVKM. This CDR3 comprises 15 residues. CDR3 bases: TGTGCCAGCGGGAAACTAGCGGGAGCCACCGGGGAGCTGTTTTTT. It specifies CASGKLAGATGELFF.

The chain recombines TRBV7-3 with TRBJ2-1, with 7 bases identical to TRBD2. V trimming: 1 base; J trimming: 2 bases; junction bases outside the gene matches: 5. Germline V gives CDR1 SGHTA, CDR2 FQGTGA. The CDR3 sequence is 16 residues long. The CDR3 loop is CASSLKSSGPYNEQFF. The CDR3 region has the DNA TGTGCCAGCAGCTTAAAATCTAGCGGCCCCTACAATGAGCAGTTCTTC. The whole variable domain, filled in from reference TRBV7-3 and TRBJ2-1, reads GAGVSQTPSNKVTEKGKYVELRCDPISGHTALYWYRQSLGQGPEFLIYFQGTGAADDSGLPNDRFFAVRPEGSVSTLKIQRTERGDSAVYLCASSLKSSGPYNEQFFGPGTRLTVL.

The table lists this clone with a few counts. This chain links TRBV2 with TRBJ1-5; D ambiguous. Germline V lookup: CDR1 SNHLY, CDR2 FYNNEI. This CDR3 is built from 15 residues. V lost 1 base to trimming and J lost 3 bases, with 10 bases between them. The CDR3 bases are TGTGCCAGCAGTGAAGTGCGAGGGCCCAATCAGCCCCAGCATTTT. Amino acid sequence: CASSEVRGPNQPQHF. Supplemented by reference TRBV2 and TRBJ1-5, the full variable domain reads EPEVTQTPSHQVTQMGQEVILRCVPISNHLYFYWYRQILGQKVEFLVSFYNNEISEKSEIFDDQFSVERPDGSNFTLKIRSTKLEDSAMYFCASSEVRGPNQPQHFGDGTRLSIL.

The chain recombines TRBV7-2 with TRBJ2-2; possibly TRBD1 for D (6 bases). CDR1 SGHTA and CDR2 FQGNSA come from the germline V gene. V was pared by 4 bases and J by 6 bases, with 12 bases between. This CDR3 comprises 14 residues. This CDR3 reads CASSSQGKAGELFF. For the CDR3, the DNA is TGTGCCAGCAGCTCTCAGGGGAAGGCCGGGGAGCTGTTTTTT.

The gene calls are TRBV19 and TRBJ2-1, with 9 bases identical to TRBD1. In germline, CDR1 is LNHDA, CDR2 SQIVND (reference sequence). CDR3 length: 15 residues. V shed 6 bases and J 7 bases; nucleotides not matched to a gene: 10. The CDR3 DNA follows: TGTGCCAGTAGCCCCGGGACAGGGTCGCCGAATGAGCAGTTCTTC. It is translated as CASSPGTGSPNEQFF.

The CDR3 protein is CASSSPLAGGSNEQFF. The CDR3 coding sequence is TGTGCCAGCAGCTCCCCCCTAGCGGGAGGAAGTAATGAGCAGTTCTTC. This chain uses TRBV7-6 with TRBJ2-1, with 11 bases matching TRBD2. The V gene's germline CDR1 is SGHVS and CDR2 FNYEAQ. With 4 bases clipped from V and 7 bases from J, the junction kept 9 bases outside the gene matches. This CDR3 spans 16 amino acids.

This rearrangement joins TRBV25-1 to TRBJ2-1; 8 bases fit TRBD2. This CDR3 contains 14 residues. Germline V gives CDR1 MGHDK, CDR2 SYGVNS. Trimming took 3 bases from V and 4 from J; bases not matched to a gene: 2. CDR3 DNA: TGTGCCAGCAGTGACGGGACTAGTTACAATGAGCAGTTCTTC. Its translation: CASSDGTSYNEQFF.

V usage is TRBV11-3 and J usage is TRBJ2-7; D is perhaps TRBD1 (5 bases). CDR3 length: 15 amino acids. The V gene's germline CDR1 is SGHNT and CDR2 YENEEA. Trimming removed 0 bases from V and 6 bases from J, with 15 bases in between. DNA for the CDR3: TGTGCCAGCAGCTTAGAGGCAGGGATTTCGTCCGAGCAGTACTTC. Translated: CASSLEAGISSEQYF.

V gene TRBV7-2 combines with J gene TRBJ2-7; D gene unclear. V gave up 2 bases and J gave up 2 bases, with 7 bases separating them. The CDR3 length is 13 residues. Germline CDR1 reads SGHTA; CDR2 reads FQGNSA. This CDR3 reads CASSLTETYEQYF. In DNA form, the CDR3 reads TGTGCCAGCAGCTTAACGGAGACCTACGAGCAGTACTTC.

This chain links TRBV2 with TRBJ2-7, with D hard to call. Trimming stripped 1 base from V and 0 bases from J, with 7 bases between. Germline V lookup: CDR1 SNHLY, CDR2 FYNNEI. CDR3 size: 14 residues. The CDR3 here is CASSEDVRSYEQYF. The CDR3 nucleotides are TGTGCCAGCAGTGAAGATGTCCGCTCCTACGAGCAGTACTTC.

This chain links TRBV4-3 with TRBJ2-5; TRBD1 might be the D (6 bases). The germline V gene encodes CDR1 LGHNA and CDR2 YSLEER. Between the trimmed V and J ends, which lost 0 bases and 3 bases, there was a span of 17 bases. The CDR3 totals 17 residues. As DNA, the CDR3 is TGCGCCAGCAGCCAAGATTCCCGTGCCAGGGGTGAAGAGACCCAGTACTTC. It encodes CASSQDSRARGEETQYF.

In its sample, this clone was seen a few times. The chain is built from TRBV6-6 and TRBJ2-1, with 9 bases identical to TRBD1. This CDR3 is 15 amino acids long. Germline lookup yields CDR1 MNHNY and CDR2 SVGAGI (reference sequence). J was trimmed by 8 bases and V by 5 bases; bases with no gene match: 10. CDR3 coding DNA: TGTGCCAGCAGTGAGGGGCCGACAGGGGGGCATGAGCAGTTCTTC. It encodes CASSEGPTGGHEQFF.

This clone showed up just once. The chain couples TRBV7-9 to TRBJ1-1; D remains unclear. Germline CDR1 is SEHNR and CDR2 is FQNEAQ (reference sequence). V was shortened by 7 bases and J by 11 bases, with 23 bases between the two germline ends. The CDR3 runs 14 residues. CDR3 in DNA: TGTGCCAGCATCGATCGGGAAAGCCCCCGAGGGGCTTTCTTT. Translated, it gives CASIDRESPRGAFF.

The chain employs TRBV28 and TRBJ2-1; D may be TRBD2 (6 bases). CDR1 is MDHEN and CDR2 is SYDVKM in the germline V gene. Trimming left V 5 bases short and J 0 bases short, with 14 bases between. This CDR3 contains 16 residues. The CDR3 DNA sequence: TGTGCCAGCAGTCACCGGGACTTCAGCTCCTACAATGAGCAGTTCTTC. It yields the protein CASSHRDFSSYNEQFF.

This clone has just one count. The genes are TRBV15 and TRBJ1-5; 9 bases fit TRBD1. Per the germline V gene, CDR1 is LNHNV and CDR2 is YYDKDF (reference sequence). This CDR3 spans 15 amino acids. V shed 4 bases, J shed 6 bases, and the junction held 7 bases outside the gene matches. Here the CDR3 reads CATSIPGQGTQPQHF. The CDR3 region has the DNA TGTGCCACCAGCATACCGGGACAGGGAACTCAGCCCCAGCATTTT.

The chain joins TRBV21-1 to TRBJ1-1. TRBV21-1 is marked as a pseudogene. This CDR3 comprises 13 residues. The CDR3 loop reads CASSSKRPTGAFF. For the CDR3, the DNA is TGTGCCAGCAGCTCCAAACGCCCAACCGGAGCTTTCTTT.

This clone was observed a single time. V usage is TRBV5-1 and J usage is TRBJ2-2, with 12 bases matching TRBD2. J lost 6 bases, V lost 9 bases, and 9 bases had no gene match. The CDR3 runs to 15 residues. CDR1 is SGHRS, CDR2 YFSETQ, per germline. CDR3 DNA: TGCGCCACCTCACTAGCGGGAGGAAATCCCGGGGAGCTGTTTTTT. Protein product: CATSLAGGNPGELFF.

The chain links TRBV11-3 to TRBJ2-7, with 11 positions matching TRBD1. This CDR3 is built from 14 residues. The V and J ends lost 4 bases and 4 bases, in that order; junction bases with no gene match: 3. Germline-derived CDR1 and CDR2 are SGHNT and YENEEA. This CDR3 reads CASSSGTGGYEQYF. In DNA, the CDR3 is TGTGCCAGCAGCTCCGGGACAGGGGGATACGAGCAGTACTTC.